This T cell receptor beta chain derives from a study of blood T cell repertoires in COVID-19. Looked up from germline, CDR1 is SGHRS and CDR2 is YFSETQ. V lost 1 base, J lost 0 bases, and 13 bases lay in between. There are 17 residues in the CDR3. Here immunoSEQ multiplex PCR was the method, and the copy in TCRdb shows in-frame clones only, minus some. The sample includes 110,000 or so clones, over 75% of them seen just once. The clonotype was recovered from a man aged 45-65 years with acute or convalescent COVID-19. This sequence joins TRBV5-1 and TRBJ2-2; D may be TRBD1 (5 bases). Sequenced input: peripheral blood. The CDR3 is CASSLRQGNANTGELFF. The CDR3 DNA is TGCGCCAGCAGCTTGCGGCAGGGCAACGCGAACACCGGGGAGCTGTTTTTT.